This TCR beta chain was retrieved from a study of blood T cell repertoires in COVID-19. Turning to the study itself: COVID-19 samples collected from the United States, Italy and Spain covered acute and convalescent phases. The cDNA or gDNA used as material had been derived from T cells, B-cell-depleted T cells, or PBMCs.

Original processing methods: Reference gene primers were amplified, and this amplification served to estimate nucleated cell counts. TCRdb's copy holds only in-frame clones and misses some; the assay was immunoSEQ multiplex PCR. Clonal size and the V and J genes are those of that table, whereas D and trimming came from the DNA. The table shows fewer than 55,000 clones, with around 85% occurring only once. The ends were cut back, 2 bases at V and 3 bases at J, with 7 bases in the middle. The CDR3 extends over 13 amino acids. CDR1 and CDR2 from the germline V gene are MNHNS and SASEGT. J is TRBJ1-1 and V is TRBV6-1, with D uncertain. Sequencing was performed on peripheral blood. This TCR was recovered from a man aged 50 to 59 with acute or convalescent COVID-19. The CDR3 region is CASSELGDTEAFF. CDR3 bases: TGTGCCAGCAGTGAACTGGGAGACACTGAAGCTTTCTTT.